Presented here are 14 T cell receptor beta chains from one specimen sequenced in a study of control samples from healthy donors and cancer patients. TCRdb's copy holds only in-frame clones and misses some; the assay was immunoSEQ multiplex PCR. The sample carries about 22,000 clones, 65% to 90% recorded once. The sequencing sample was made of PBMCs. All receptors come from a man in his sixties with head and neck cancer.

This CDR3 is CASSLAVGEKLFF. The CDR3 coding sequence is TGTGCCAGCAGCTTAGCAGTTGGGGAAAAACTGTTTTTT. The chain is built from TRBV7-9 and TRBJ1-4; no firm D call. The V gene's germline CDR1 is SEHNR and CDR2 FQNEAQ (reference sequence). CDR3 size: 13 residues. The ends were cut back, 0 bases at V and 8 bases at J, with 7 bases in the middle.

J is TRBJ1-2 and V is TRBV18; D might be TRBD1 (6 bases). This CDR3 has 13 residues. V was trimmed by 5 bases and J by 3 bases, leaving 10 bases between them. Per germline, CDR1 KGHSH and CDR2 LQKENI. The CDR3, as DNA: TGTGCCAGCTCAGAACAGGGTGACTATGGCTACACCTTC. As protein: CASSEQGDYGYTF.

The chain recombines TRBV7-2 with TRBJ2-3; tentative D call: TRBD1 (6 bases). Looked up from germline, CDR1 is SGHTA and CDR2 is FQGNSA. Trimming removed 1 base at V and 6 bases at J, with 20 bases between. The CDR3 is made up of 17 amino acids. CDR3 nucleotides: TGTGCCAGCAGCTTAGGAAGAAGGCACAGGGAAAGGGATACGCAGTATTTT. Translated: CASSLGRRHRERDTQYF.

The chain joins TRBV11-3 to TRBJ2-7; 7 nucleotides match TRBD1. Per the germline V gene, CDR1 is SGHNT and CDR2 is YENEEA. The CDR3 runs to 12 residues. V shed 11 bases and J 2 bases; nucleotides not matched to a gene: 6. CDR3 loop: CARPGQPYEQYF. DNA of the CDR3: TGTGCCCGTCCGGGACAGCCCTACGAGCAGTACTTC.

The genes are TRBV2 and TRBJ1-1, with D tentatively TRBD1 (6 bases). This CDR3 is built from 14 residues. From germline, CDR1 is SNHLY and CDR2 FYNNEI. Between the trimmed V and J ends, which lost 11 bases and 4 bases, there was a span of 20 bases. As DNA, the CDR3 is TGTGCCTCATCACCGGGGGGCACTGGCACTGAAGCTTTCTTT. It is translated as CASSPGGTGTEAFF. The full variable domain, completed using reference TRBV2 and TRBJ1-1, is EPEVTQTPSHQVTQMGQEVILRCVPISNHLYFYWYRQILGQKVEFLVSFYNNEISEKSEIFDDQFSVERPDGSNFTLKIRSTKLEDSAMYFCASSPGGTGTEAFFGQGTRLTVV.

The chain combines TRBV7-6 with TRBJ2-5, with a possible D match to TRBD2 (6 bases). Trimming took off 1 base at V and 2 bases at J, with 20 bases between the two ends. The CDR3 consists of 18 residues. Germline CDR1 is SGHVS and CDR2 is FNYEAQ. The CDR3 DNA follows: TGTGCCAGCAGCTTAGTAGTGGGTGAGAGACTAGGGCAAGAGACCCAGTACTTC. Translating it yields CASSLVVGERLGQETQYF.

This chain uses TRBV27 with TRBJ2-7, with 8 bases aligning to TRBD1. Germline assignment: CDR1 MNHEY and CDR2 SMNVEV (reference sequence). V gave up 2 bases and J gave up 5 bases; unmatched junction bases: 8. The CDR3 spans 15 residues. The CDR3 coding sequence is TGTGCCAGCAGTTTAGGGCAGGGGGCGCGGAACGAGCAGTACTTC. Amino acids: CASSLGQGARNEQYF.

The CDR3 nucleotides are TGTGCCAGCCGACCGGGCGGCGAGACCCAGTACTTC. Protein: CASRPGGETQYF. The chain has TRBV6-6 and TRBJ2-5; D gene unclear. CDR1 and CDR2 from the germline V gene are MNHNY and SVGAGI (reference sequence). V was trimmed by 8 bases and J by 5 bases, leaving 12 bases between them. CDR3 length: 12 amino acids.

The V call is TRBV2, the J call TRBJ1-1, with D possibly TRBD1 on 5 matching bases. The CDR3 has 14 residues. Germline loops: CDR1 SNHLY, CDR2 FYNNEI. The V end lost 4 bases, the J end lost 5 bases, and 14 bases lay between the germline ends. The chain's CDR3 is CASSVGWGWTEAFF. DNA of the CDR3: TGTGCCAGCAGTGTTGGATGGGGGTGGACTGAAGCTTTCTTT.

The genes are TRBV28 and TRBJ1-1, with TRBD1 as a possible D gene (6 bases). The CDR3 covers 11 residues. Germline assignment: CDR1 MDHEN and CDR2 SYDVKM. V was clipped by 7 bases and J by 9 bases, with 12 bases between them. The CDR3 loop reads CASTSDRKAFF. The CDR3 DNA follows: TGTGCCAGCACCTCGGACAGAAAAGCTTTCTTT.

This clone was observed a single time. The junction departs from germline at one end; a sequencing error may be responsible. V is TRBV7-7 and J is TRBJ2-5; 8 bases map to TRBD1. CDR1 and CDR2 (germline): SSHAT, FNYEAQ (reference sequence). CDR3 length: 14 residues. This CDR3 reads CASSSQGAVETQYF. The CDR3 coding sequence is TGTGCTAGCAGTTCTCAGGGGGCAGTAGAGACCCAGTACTTC.

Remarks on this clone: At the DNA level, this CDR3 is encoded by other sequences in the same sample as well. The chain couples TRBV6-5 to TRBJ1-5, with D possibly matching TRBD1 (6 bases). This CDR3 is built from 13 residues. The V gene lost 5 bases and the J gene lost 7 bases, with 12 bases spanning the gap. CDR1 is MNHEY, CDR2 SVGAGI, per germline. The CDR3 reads CASSSRGNQPQHF. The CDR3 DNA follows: TGTGCCAGCAGTAGCAGGGGTAACCAGCCCCAGCATTTT.

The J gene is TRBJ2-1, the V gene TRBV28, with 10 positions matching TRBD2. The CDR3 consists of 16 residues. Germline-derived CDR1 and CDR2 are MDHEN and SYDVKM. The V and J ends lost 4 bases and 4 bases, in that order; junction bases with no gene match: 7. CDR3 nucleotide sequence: TGTGCCAGCAGTTCCATTACTAGCGGGGTATACAATGAGCAGTTCTTC. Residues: CASSSITSGVYNEQFF.

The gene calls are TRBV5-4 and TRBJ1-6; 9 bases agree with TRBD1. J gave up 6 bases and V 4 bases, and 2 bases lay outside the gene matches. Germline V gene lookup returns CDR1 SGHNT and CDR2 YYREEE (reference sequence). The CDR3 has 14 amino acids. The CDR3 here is CASSLGQGNSPLHF. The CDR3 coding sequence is TGTGCCAGCAGCCTGGGACAGGGTAATTCACCCCTCCACTTT. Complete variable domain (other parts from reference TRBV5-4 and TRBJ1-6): ETGVTQSPTHLIKTRGQQVTLRCSSQSGHNTVSWYQQALGQGPQFIFQYYREEENGRGNFPPRFSGLQFPNYSSELNVNALELDDSALYLCASSLGQGNSPLHFGNGTRLTVT.